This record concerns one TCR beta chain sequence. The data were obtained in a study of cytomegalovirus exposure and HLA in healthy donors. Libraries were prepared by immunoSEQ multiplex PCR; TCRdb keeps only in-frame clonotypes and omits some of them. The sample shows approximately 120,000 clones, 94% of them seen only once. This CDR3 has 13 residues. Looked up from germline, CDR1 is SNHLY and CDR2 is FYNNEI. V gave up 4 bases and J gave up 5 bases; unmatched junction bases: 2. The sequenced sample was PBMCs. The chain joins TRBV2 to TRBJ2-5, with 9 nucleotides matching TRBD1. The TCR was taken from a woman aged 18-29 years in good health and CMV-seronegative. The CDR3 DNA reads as TGTGCCAGCAGTGCGGGGACAGGGGAGACCCAGTACTTC. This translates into CASSAGTGETQYF. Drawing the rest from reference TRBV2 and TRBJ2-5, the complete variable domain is EPEVTQTPSHQVTQMGQEVILRCVPISNHLYFYWYRQILGQKVEFLVSFYNNEISEKSEIFDDQFSVERPDGSNFTLKIRSTKLEDSAMYFCASSAGTGETQYFGPGTRLLVL.